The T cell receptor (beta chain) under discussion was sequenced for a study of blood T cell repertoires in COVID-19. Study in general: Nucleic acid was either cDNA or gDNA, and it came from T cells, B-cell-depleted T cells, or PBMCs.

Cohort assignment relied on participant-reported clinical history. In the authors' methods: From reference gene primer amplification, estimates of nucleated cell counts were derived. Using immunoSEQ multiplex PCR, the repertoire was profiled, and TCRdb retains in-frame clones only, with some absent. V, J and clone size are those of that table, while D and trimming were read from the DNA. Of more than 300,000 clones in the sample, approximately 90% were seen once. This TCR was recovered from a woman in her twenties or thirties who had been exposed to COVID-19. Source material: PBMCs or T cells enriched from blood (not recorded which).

Written as DNA, the CDR3 is TGTGCCAGCAGCTTAGACCGACTTGAGGAACTGTTTTTT. Amino acid sequence: CASSLDRLEELFF. The chain is built from TRBV11-2 and TRBJ1-4; no clear D. This CDR3 region has 13 residues. Germline V CDR1 and CDR2: SGHAT, FQNNGV. With 0 bases removed from V and 12 bases from J, the gap between germline ends came to 11 bases.